A selection of T cell receptor beta chains follows, all from one sample in a study of T cells in Graves' hyperthyroidism and ophthalmopathy. From the multiplex PCR reads, TCRdb called clonotypes with MiXCR, one entry per CDR3 protein. The sample shows approximately 380,000 distinct CDR3 sequences, roughly 19% of them seen only once. Sequencing was performed on blood. All receptors derive from a woman between 18 and 30 years old with Graves' hyperthyroidism. CDR3s include the opening cysteine and the closing phenylalanine or tryptophan. D genes are given only for firm matches. Clone size appears in some rows only: once, few, many, or a class for an expanded clone.

clone_size | j_call | v_call | d_call | cdr3_aa | cdr3_nt
many | TRBJ1-1 | TRBV6-5 | TRBD1 | CASSYIQGTEAFF | TGTGCCAGCAGTTACATACAGGGGACTGAAGCTTTCTTT
. | TRBJ1-1 | TRBV13 | . | CASSSGLPWENTEAFF | TGTGCCAGCAGCTCTGGACTGCCGTGGGAAAACACTGAAGCTTTCTTT
. | TRBJ1-1 | TRBV12-3/TRBV12-4 | TRBD1 | CASSTDRGYIAFF | TGTGCCAGCAGTACTGACAGGGGGTATATAGCTTTCTTT
many | TRBJ1-5 | TRBV6-1 | . | CASSPTGHNQPQHF | TGTGCCAGCAGCCCTACAGGGCACAATCAGCCCCAGCATTTT
many | TRBJ1-2 | TRBV6-5 | TRBD1 | CASSYLEGQGVPGYTF | TGTGCCAGCAGTTACTTGGAGGGGCAGGGGGTCCCTGGCTACACCTTC
many | TRBJ1-5 | TRBV12-3/TRBV12-4 | . | CASSLGHPPQHF | TGTGCCAGCAGTTTGGGTCATCCGCCCCAGCATTTT
many | TRBJ2-7 | TRBV10-3 | TRBD1 | CAIGDRGYEQYF | TGTGCCATCGGGGACAGGGGCTACGAGCAGTACTTC
many | TRBJ1-2 | TRBV12-3/TRBV12-4 | . | CASSPSQHGYTF | TGTGCCAGCAGTCCGAGCCAGCATGGCTACACCTTC
many | TRBJ2-2 | TRBV6-1 | . | CASKDPATYTGELFF | TGTGCCAGCAAGGACCCGGCCACCTACACCGGGGAGCTGTTTTTT
few | TRBJ1-1 | TRBV11-2 | TRBD1 | CASSLRTGATNTEAFF | TGTGCCAGCAGCTTAAGGACAGGGGCCACGAACACTGAAGCTTTCTTT
. | TRBJ2-5 | TRBV13 | . | CASSRTGHYIGTQYF | TGTGCCAGCAGCCGTACGGGACACTACATTGGGACCCAGTACTTC
many | TRBJ1-3 | TRBV5-5 | . | CASSLGTPGNTIYF | TGTGCCAGCAGCCTGGGGACTCCTGGAAACACCATATATTTT
many | TRBJ2-7 | TRBV5-1 | . | CASSLAVGTPYEQYF | TGCGCCAGCAGCTTGGCGGTCGGGACACCTTACGAGCAGTACTTC
many | TRBJ2-7 | TRBV27 | TRBD2 | CASSWGGPRYEQYF | TGTGCCAGCAGTTGGGGGGGACCCCGTTACGAGCAGTACTTC
many | TRBJ1-1 | TRBV6-1 | . | CASSERLNTEAFF | TGTGCCAGCAGTGAAAGGCTGAACACTGAAGCTTTCTTT
. | TRBJ1-1 | TRBV10-3 | TRBD1 | CAISEFRDRDTEAFF | TGTGCCATCAGTGAGTTCCGGGACAGGGACACTGAAGCTTTCTTT
once | TRBJ2-7 | TRBV5-1 | TRBD1 | CASSLGDRDSYEQYF | TGCGCCAGCAGCTTGGGGGACAGAGACTCCTACGAGCAGTACTTC
few | TRBJ2-7 | TRBV11-2 | TRBD1 | CASSSGTGIGPYEQYF | TGTGCCAGCTCCTCCGGGACAGGGATCGGGCCCTACGAGCAGTACTTC
many | TRBJ2-5 | TRBV6-1 | . | CASSADRETQYF | TGTGCCAGCAGTGCCGATAGGGAGACCCAGTACTTC
many | TRBJ1-6 | TRBV7-9 | TRBD1 | CASSPQGQGNSPLHF | TGTGCCAGCAGCCCCCAAGGACAGGGTAATTCACCCCTCCACTTT
many | TRBJ1-1 | TRBV12-3/TRBV12-4 | . | CASSLGPGGNTEAFF | TGTGCCAGCAGTTTGGGCCCCGGCGGCAACACTGAAGCTTTCTTT
. | TRBJ1-3 | TRBV6-1 | . | CASSGGLTSGNTIYF | TGTGCCAGCAGTGGCGGGTTGACCTCTGGAAACACCATATATTTT
few | TRBJ1-2 | TRBV5-1 | . | CASSLYIAGTSYGYTF | TGCGCCAGCAGCTTGTATATCGCCGGAACGTCCTATGGCTACACCTTC
few | TRBJ1-3 | TRBV6-1 | . | CASSLSDGTSGNTIYF | TGTGCCAGCAGCCTTTCGGACGGGACCTCTGGAAACACCATATATTTT
few | TRBJ1-3 | TRBV18 | TRBD1 | CASSPRGLEGNTIYF | TGTGCCAGCTCACCAAGGGGGCTTGAAGGAAACACCATATATTTT
. | TRBJ2-3 | TRBV7-8 | TRBD2 | CASTRTSSGGSTDTQYF | TGTGCCAGCACCCGCACTAGTAGCGGGGGAAGCACAGATACGCAGTATTTT
. | TRBJ2-3 | TRBV25-1 | . | CASSGRNTQYF | TGTGCCAGCAGTGGGCGTAATACGCAGTATTTT
many | TRBJ1-2 | TRBV2 | TRBD1 | CARKGQEIYGYTF | TGTGCCAGGAAGGGACAGGAGATCTATGGCTACACCTTC
many | TRBJ2-5 | TRBV27 | TRBD1 | CASSSGQPGTSTETQYF | TGTGCCAGCAGTTCGGGACAGCCCGGGACCTCAACGGAGACCCAGTACTTC
many | TRBJ2-2 | TRBV20-1 | . | CSAPPQGNTGELFF | TGCAGTGCTCCTCCCCAGGGGAACACCGGGGAGCTGTTTTTT
many | TRBJ2-5 | TRBV7-2 | . | CASGWQAGLQETQYF | TGTGCCAGCGGTTGGCAGGCGGGGCTTCAAGAGACCCAGTACTTC
. | TRBJ1-5 | TRBV20-1 | . | CSARGPRPQHF | TGCAGTGCTAGGGGCCCTCGGCCCCAGCATTTT
many | TRBJ1-5 | TRBV2 | . | CASTLDISAQHF | TGTGCCAGCACCCTGGACATATCAGCCCAGCATTTT
many | TRBJ2-7 | TRBV15 | TRBD1 | CATSRGDRDSYEQYF | TGTGCCACCAGCAGAGGGGACAGGGACTCCTACGAGCAGTACTTC
many | TRBJ1-2 | TRBV2 | . | CASMGAQYYGYTF | TGTGCCAGCATGGGCGCACAGTACTATGGCTACACCTTC
many | TRBJ2-7 | TRBV9 | . | CASSVSLRGEQYF | TGTGCCAGCAGCGTAAGTCTTCGGGGAGAGCAGTACTTC
. | TRBJ1-2 | TRBV6-1 | . | CASSGGGTLYGYTF | TGTGCCAGCAGCGGGGGGGGAACTTTATATGGCTACACCTTC
many | TRBJ1-1 | TRBV15 | TRBD1 | CATGQGVWTEAFF | TGTGCCACCGGACAGGGAGTGTGGACTGAAGCTTTCTTT
. | TRBJ1-1 | TRBV18 | . | CASSPPVSGLNTEAFF | TGTGCCAGCTCACCACCGGTTTCGGGGCTGAACACTGAAGCTTTCTTT
. | TRBJ2-7 | TRBV28 | . | CATSSGVYEQYF | TGTGCCACCTCGTCCGGTGTTTACGAGCAGTACTTC
few | TRBJ1-6 | TRBV6-1 | . | CASRRQYNPPLHF | TGTGCCAGCAGGAGACAATATAATCCACCCCTCCACTTT
many | TRBJ1-2 | TRBV7-8 | . | CASSLRNSPRGGTF | TGTGCCAGCAGCTTAAGAAACAGCCCACGTGGGGGCACCTTC
. | TRBJ2-5 | TRBV20-1 | . | CSAVHGSGAETQYF | TGCAGTGCCGTCCATGGGTCCGGAGCGGAGACCCAGTACTTC
many | TRBJ1-1 | TRBV28 | . | CASTPGGAGDTEAFF | TGTGCCAGCACGCCCGGGGGGGCTGGAGACACTGAAGCTTTCTTT
many | TRBJ2-5 | TRBV12-5 | . | CASGLVEGGNQETQYF | TGTGCTAGTGGTTTGGTAGAGGGGGGCAATCAAGAGACCCAGTACTTC
many | TRBJ1-1 | TRBV20-1 | . | CSARSGGKYTEAFF | TGCAGTGCTAGATCTGGGGGGAAGTACACTGAAGCTTTCTTT
many | TRBJ1-2 | TRBV6-5 | . | CATLRGAHNYGYTF | TGTGCCACCCTTCGTGGGGCTCACAACTATGGCTACACCTTC
many | TRBJ2-7 | TRBV28 | . | CASSPRRLAYSYEQYF | TGTGCCAGCAGTCCCCGGAGGCTAGCGTACTCCTACGAGCAGTACTTC
. | TRBJ1-1 | TRBV10-1 | . | CASSESTGGSVRAEAFF | TGCGCCAGCAGTGAGTCGACTGGGGGCTCCGTTAGGGCTGAAGCTTTCTTT